This T cell receptor (beta chain) came from a study of Graves' ophthalmopathy and Graves' hyperthyroidism. Scientists amplified the TCR beta CDR3 regions from RNA transcripts. Second-round multiplex PCR came after a first-round RT-PCR that employed HTBI primers. TCRdb itself ran the multiplex PCR reads through MiXCR, one entry per CDR3 protein. The data show almost 750,000 distinct CDR3 sequences, with 40% seen just once and 44% held by the top ten. Ten or more counts support this clonotype. With a duration under 3 months, ophthalmopathy in the donors showed moderate-to-severe activity, CAS ≥3 and NOSPECS ≥4. A volume of 8 to 10 ml of fresh peripheral blood supplied the PBMCs. The CDR3 consists of 14 residues. The germline V and J ends were trimmed by 0 bases and 7 bases, with 12 bases remaining between them. Germline CDR1 reads KGHSY; CDR2 reads FQNENV.

The material sequenced was peripheral blood. V is TRBV16 and J is TRBJ1-2; tentatively, D is TRBD1 (5 bases). The TCR sequence derives from an adult man with Graves' ophthalmopathy. CDR3 amino acids: CASSQSTGGSGYTF. CDR3 bases: TGTGCCAGCAGCCAATCGACGGGGGGGAGTGGCTACACCTTC.